Included here is one T cell receptor (beta chain) sequence, with context. The data belong to a study of control samples from healthy donors and cancer patients. Sequenced by immunoSEQ multiplex PCR; TCRdb stores in-frame clones only, minus some. The table shows under 450,000 clones, with 90% occurring only once. V lost 1 base, J lost 4 bases, and 12 bases lay in between. Looked up from germline, CDR1 is LGHDT and CDR2 is YNNKEL (reference sequence). The CDR3 consists of 15 residues. This receptor was obtained from a middle-aged man with head and neck cancer. The sample taken for sequencing was PBMCs. The chain uses TRBV3-1 (or the pseudogene TRBV3-2) and TRBJ2-3; TRBD1 might be the D (6 bases). CDR3 region: CASSQARGYADTQYF. CDR3 bases: TGTGCCAGCAGCCAAGCAAGGGGGTATGCAGATACGCAGTATTTT.